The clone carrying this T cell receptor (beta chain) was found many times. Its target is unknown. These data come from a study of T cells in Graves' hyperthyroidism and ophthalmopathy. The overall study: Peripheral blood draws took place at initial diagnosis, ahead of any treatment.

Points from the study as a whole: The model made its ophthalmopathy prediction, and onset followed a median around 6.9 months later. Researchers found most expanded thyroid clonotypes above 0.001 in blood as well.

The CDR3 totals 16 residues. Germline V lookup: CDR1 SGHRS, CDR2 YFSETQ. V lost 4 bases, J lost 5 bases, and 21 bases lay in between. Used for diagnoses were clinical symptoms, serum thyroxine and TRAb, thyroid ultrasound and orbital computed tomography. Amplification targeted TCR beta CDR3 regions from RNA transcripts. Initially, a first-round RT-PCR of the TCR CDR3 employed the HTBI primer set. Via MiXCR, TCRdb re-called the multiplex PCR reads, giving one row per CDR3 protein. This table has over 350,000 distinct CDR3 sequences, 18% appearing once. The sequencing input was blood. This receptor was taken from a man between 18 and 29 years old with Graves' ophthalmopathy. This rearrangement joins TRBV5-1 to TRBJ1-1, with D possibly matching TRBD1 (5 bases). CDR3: CASSRGERGAQTEAFF. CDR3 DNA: TGCGCCAGCAGCCGGGGGGAGAGAGGCGCCCAAACTGAAGCTTTCTTT.